This TCR beta chain stems from a study of T cells after yellow fever vaccination. V was cut by 3 bases and J by 5 bases, with 13 bases left in between. In germline, CDR1 is SQVTM, CDR2 ANQGSEA. The CDR3 runs to 13 residues. In this sample, this clonotype turned up many times. Antigen specificity is unknown. 5'RACE template switching added a universal primer site and UMIs to TCR cDNA. TCRdb redid the calling of the 5' RACE reads with MiXCR, one entry per CDR3 protein. The sample has hundreds of thousands of distinct CDR3 sequences, about 4% seen once; the top ten hold around 23%. Study results and caveats: A small share of clonotypes appeared in both CD4 and CD8 compartments. Re-detected after boosting: most primary clones, 96% of CD4 and roughly 88% of CD8. Repertoires obtained by FACS sorting could include abundant clonotypes that entered as contaminants from the bulk population.

The sample consisted of PBMCs, taken 5 days after the yellow fever booster vaccination. The chain employs TRBV29-1 and TRBJ2-5; possible D gene TRBD1, 6 bases. This receptor was identified in a man between 18 and 29 years old who received the YFV17D yellow fever vaccine. This CDR3 is CSVDSGAGETQYF. The CDR3 region has the DNA TGCAGCGTTGACTCAGGGGCTGGGGAGACCCAGTACTTC.